This T cell receptor (beta chain) was observed in a study of blood T cell repertoires in COVID-19. In the study overall: Donors in the United States, Italy and Spain gave samples during acute or convalescent COVID-19. From T cells, B-cell-depleted T cells, or PBMCs came the material, which was cDNA or gDNA.

CDR1 and CDR2 from the germline V gene are SGHVS and FQNEAQ. The germline V and J ends were trimmed by 5 bases and 2 bases, with 7 bases remaining between them. CDR3 length: 12 residues. Original processing methods: Counts of nucleated cells, estimated from reference gene primer amplification, were obtained. Only in-frame clones appear in the TCRdb table, and some are missing; sequencing was by immunoSEQ multiplex PCR. V and J calls and clone size are those listed in that table; D and trimming were worked out from the DNA. The top ten clones hold less than 9.5% of a sample with around 130,000 clones, about 86% of them seen once.

The genes are TRBV7-8 and TRBJ2-7, with TRBD2 as a possible D gene (5 bases). The receptor comes from a human donor in a cohort sampled during active COVID-19. The sequencing sample was made of peripheral blood. In DNA form, the CDR3 reads TGTGCCAGCAGCACCGGGACCTACGAGCAGTACTTC. Protein sequence: CASSTGTYEQYF.